Listed here are 3 T cell receptor beta chains from one sample, sequenced in a study of blood T cell repertoires in COVID-19. The assay was immunoSEQ multiplex PCR, and TCRdb's table has in-frame clones only and misses some. The data show some 150,000 clones, over 65% seen once. The source material was peripheral blood. All receptors derive from an older man with acute or convalescent COVID-19.

The V gene is TRBV2, the J gene TRBJ2-1; 7 bases are shared with TRBD1. The CDR3 length is 14 residues. V was clipped by 6 bases and J by 6 bases; unmatched bases: 8. Germline lookup yields CDR1 SNHLY and CDR2 FYNNEI. CDR3 DNA: TGTGCCAGCAGGGATCTAACAGGGGCCAATGAGCAGTTCTTC. Its protein is CASRDLTGANEQFF.

CDR3 region: CASSHWGLAGDPQETQYF. CDR3 DNA: TGTGCCAGCAGCCATTGGGGACTAGCGGGGGACCCCCAAGAGACCCAGTACTTC. J is TRBJ2-5 and V is TRBV3-1 (or the pseudogene TRBV3-2); the match to TRBD2 covers 14 bases. Trimming at V came to 3 bases and at J to 1 base, leaving 7 bases not matched to a gene. The CDR3 length is 18 residues. Germline V gene data show CDR1 as LGHDT and CDR2 as YNNKEL (reference sequence).

The chain couples TRBV7-2 to TRBJ2-2; TRBD2 matches at 11 bases. V shed 5 bases, J shed 1 base, and the junction held 9 bases outside the gene matches. From germline, CDR1 is SGHTA and CDR2 FQGNSA. The CDR3 is made up of 18 amino acids. The CDR3 loop reads CASSPRPSGGLNTGELFF. For the CDR3, the DNA is TGTGCCAGCAGCCCCAGGCCTAGCGGGGGGCTGAACACCGGGGAGCTGTTTTTT. The complete variable domain, with remaining parts taken from reference TRBV7-2 and TRBJ2-2, reads GAGVSQSPSNKVTEKGKDVELRCDPISGHTALYWYRQSLGQGLEFLIYFQGNSAPDKSGLPSDRFSAERTGGSVSTLTIQRTQQEDSAVYLCASSPRPSGGLNTGELFFGEGSRLTVL.